Detailed here is one TCR beta chain. The target of this receptor is not known. Nothing much larger sits one base from this clone, and base qualities are not available. TCRbeta CDR3 regions were amplified from genomic DNA using the immunoSEQ Assay, a bias-controlled multiplex PCR. In the paper's pipeline: The number of nucleated cells in each sample was estimated by amplification of reference gene primers within the assay. To quantify the absolute abundance of each unique TCRbeta CDR3 rearrangement, sequence reads were collapsed and filtered. For each sample, productive Simpson clonality was calculated as the square root of Simpson's diversity index across productive rearrangements. Drawn from immuneACCESS, this table holds only the in-frame rearrangements with V and J called that TCRdb kept. Clones are partly lost; checked studies trace under half to an unresolved V gene and leave the rest unexplained. That table supplies the V and J calls and clone size; D and trimming were determined from the DNA. The sample has 330,000 or so clones on record, about 92% of them singletons. The biggest ten clones account for less than 5% of the sample.

The entry originates in a study of blood T cell repertoires in COVID-19 (dated by TCRdb to about 2020). Regarding the complete study: Samples from collaborators originated in the United States, Italy and Spain and spanned both the acute and convalescent phases of COVID-19. The material from the prospective study consisted of cDNA or gDNA derived from T cells, B-cell-depleted T cells, or PBMCs. Subjects who had been exposed to COVID-19, were actively infected with it, or had recovered from it provided the deeply sampled blood TCRbeta repertoires that made up the dataset. The repertoires were released in a freely available public database intended as a resource for research on the immune response to SARS-CoV-2. The samples were drawn from the first 160 participants of the ongoing ImmuneRACE study and from some 1,300 subjects provided by 6 global collaborators. Sample metadata almost always included a de-identified subject ID, COVID-19 status, age in years and sex. Where HLA class I and class II types were available, the types were taken from metadata supplied by the sample provider, not from assay-based typing.

General conclusions and limits of the study: Clinical and demographic metadata were provided uncurated, with the amount varying by source and participant.

For CDR1 and CDR2, the germline V gene (reference sequence) lists LGHDT and YNNKEL. V is cut by 1 base and J by 9 bases, and the space between the germline ends is 9 bases. The CDR3 starts with the cysteine, ends with the phenylalanine, and has 13 residues. Only the CDR3 portion is preserved as DNA: 39 bases, with reading frame beginning at the first base. At one collaborating source in Seattle, patients were enrolled during active infection and were followed longitudinally through the course of disease. The collaborating institutions used their own protocols to collect whole blood in K2EDTA tubes. Collaborator samples were shipped for TCRbeta analysis as frozen whole blood, isolated PBMCs, or DNA extracted from either sample type.

The sequenced sample was peripheral blood. The receptor was isolated from a woman aged 55-69 years with COVID-19, enrolled during active disease. The rearrangement joined TRBV3-1 (or the pseudogene TRBV3-2) to TRBJ2-2; the D gene is unclear. The sequenced DNA: TGTGCCAGCAGCCAAGCTGAGAGAAGGGAGCTGTTTTTT. This is translated as CASSQAERRELFF.